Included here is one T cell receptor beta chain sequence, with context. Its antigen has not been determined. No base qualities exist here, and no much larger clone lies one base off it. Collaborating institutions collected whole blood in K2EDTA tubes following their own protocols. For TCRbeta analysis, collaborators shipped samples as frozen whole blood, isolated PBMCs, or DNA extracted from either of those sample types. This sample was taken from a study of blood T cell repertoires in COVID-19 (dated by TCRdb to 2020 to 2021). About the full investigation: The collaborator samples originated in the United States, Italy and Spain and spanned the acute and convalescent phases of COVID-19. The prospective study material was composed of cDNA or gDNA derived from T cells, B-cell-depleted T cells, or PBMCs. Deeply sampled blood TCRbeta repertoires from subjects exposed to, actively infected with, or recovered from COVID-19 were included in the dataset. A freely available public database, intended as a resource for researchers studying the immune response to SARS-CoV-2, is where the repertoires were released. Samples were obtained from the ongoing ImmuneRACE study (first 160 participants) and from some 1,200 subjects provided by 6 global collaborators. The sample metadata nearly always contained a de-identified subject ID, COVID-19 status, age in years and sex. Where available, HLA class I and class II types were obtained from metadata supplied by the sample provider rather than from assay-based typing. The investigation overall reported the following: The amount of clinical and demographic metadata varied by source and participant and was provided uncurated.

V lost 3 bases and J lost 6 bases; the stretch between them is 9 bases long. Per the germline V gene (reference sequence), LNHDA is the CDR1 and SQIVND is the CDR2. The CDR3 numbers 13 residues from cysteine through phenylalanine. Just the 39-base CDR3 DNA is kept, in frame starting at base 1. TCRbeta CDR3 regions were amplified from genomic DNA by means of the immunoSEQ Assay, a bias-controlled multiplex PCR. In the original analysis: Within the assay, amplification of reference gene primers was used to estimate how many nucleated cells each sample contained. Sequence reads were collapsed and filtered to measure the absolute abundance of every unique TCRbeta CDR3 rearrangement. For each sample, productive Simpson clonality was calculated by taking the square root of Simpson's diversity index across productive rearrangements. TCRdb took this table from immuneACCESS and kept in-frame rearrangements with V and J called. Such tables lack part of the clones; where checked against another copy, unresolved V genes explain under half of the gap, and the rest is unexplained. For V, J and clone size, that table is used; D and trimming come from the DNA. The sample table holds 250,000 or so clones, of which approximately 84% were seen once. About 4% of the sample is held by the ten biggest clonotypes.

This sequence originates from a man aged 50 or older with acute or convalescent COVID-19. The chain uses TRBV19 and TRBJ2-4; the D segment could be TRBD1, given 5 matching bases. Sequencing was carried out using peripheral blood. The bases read TGTGCCAGTAGTATGCAACAGGTAAACATTCAGTACTTC. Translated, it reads CASSMQQVNIQYF.